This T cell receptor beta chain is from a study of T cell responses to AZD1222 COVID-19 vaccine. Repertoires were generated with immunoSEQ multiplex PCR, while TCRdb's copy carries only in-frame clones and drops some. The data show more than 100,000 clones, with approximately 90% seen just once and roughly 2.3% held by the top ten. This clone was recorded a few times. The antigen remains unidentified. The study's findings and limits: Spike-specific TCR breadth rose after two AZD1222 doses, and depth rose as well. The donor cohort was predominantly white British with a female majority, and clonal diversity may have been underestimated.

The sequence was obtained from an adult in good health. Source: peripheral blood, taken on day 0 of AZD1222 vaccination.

CDR3 DNA sequence: TGTGCCAGCAGTTTAACCCCTGGAAACACCATATATTTT. This translates into CASSLTPGNTIYF. The rearrangement links TRBV6-5 to TRBJ1-3; the D is unclear. The germline CDR1 and CDR2 sequences are MNHEY and SVGAGI. The V end lost 4 bases, the J end lost 2 bases, and 6 bases lay between the germline ends. The CDR3 sequence is 13 residues long.